The rows below give T cell receptor beta chains drawn from one sample of a study of shared clonotypes between healthy human individuals. Clones were sequenced by immunoSEQ multiplex PCR, and TCRdb holds only the in-frame ones, with some missing. Of millions of clones in the sample, around 95% were seen once. Sequencing was carried out using naive CD4+ T cells sorted from blood. These TCRs come from a man between 18 and 29 years old in good health. Each CDR3 is given without its conserved first and last residue. A D gene is named only where the DNA matches it firmly. A row's size may be missing; if present it is once, few, many or a size class.

TRBV28	TRBJ2-3	.	.	ASSFRSRTDTQY
TRBV18	TRBJ2-2	TRBD1	few	ASSPTGAGELF
TRBV19	TRBJ1-1	.	.	ASKLPVVNTEAF
TRBV2	TRBJ2-7	.	.	ASTGTPYEQY
TRBV5-1	TRBJ2-7	TRBD2	.	ASSSIGTSGDWGREQY
TRBV7-2	TRBJ1-1	.	.	ASSAAVNWLGAF
TRBV7-9	TRBJ1-1	.	.	ASSPTPGPEPEAF
TRBV4-3	TRBJ2-2	TRBD1	.	ASSPGDRDTGELF
TRBV7-9	TRBJ2-7	.	.	ASSLAGGQGSYEQY
TRBV19	TRBJ1-2	TRBD1	.	ASSATGGDYGYT
TRBV18	TRBJ1-2	.	.	ASSPLGTPGGLGYT
TRBV5-6	TRBJ1-5	.	.	ASSLGQSLNQPQH
TRBV2	TRBJ1-1	.	.	ASSVLPVNTEAF
TRBV29-1	TRBJ1-2	.	once	SVDLGYGYT
TRBV9	TRBJ2-1	TRBD2	.	ASSPPLAGGGGEQF
TRBV29-1	TRBJ2-1	.	.	SVFRTRKLNEQF
TRBV11-2	TRBJ1-6	.	.	ASSPLPISPLH
TRBV6-5	TRBJ2-3	.	.	ASSYSFLKGDTQY
TRBV25-1	TRBJ2-7	.	.	ASSEYPFYEQY
TRBV28	TRBJ2-2	TRBD2	once	ASSSWGGASGELF
TRBV5-1	TRBJ1-3	TRBD1	.	ASSSTGQGTSGNTIY
TRBV4-3	TRBJ2-1	.	.	ASSQDPGLREQF
TRBV30	TRBJ2-1	.	.	AWAQGDEQF
TRBV7-8	TRBJ1-2	TRBD1	.	ASSSRDRVIYGYT
TRBV6-6	TRBJ2-7	.	.	ASSYSPRFTGYEQY
TRBV5-1	TRBJ1-1	.	.	ASSQQGMNTEAF
TRBV7-3	TRBJ1-1	.	.	ASSLPPLEGMNTEAF
TRBV7-8	TRBJ2-7	TRBD2	.	ASSLVAGRLYEQY
TRBV11-2	TRBJ2-5	.	.	ASSGQRETQY
TRBV28	TRBJ2-1	.	.	ASSQIQEHNEQF
TRBV28	TRBJ2-7	.	.	ASTLGVIYEQY
TRBV6-1	TRBJ2-2	TRBD1	few	ASSGTGNTGELF
TRBV19	TRBJ2-1	TRBD1	.	ASSSGTGYNEQF
TRBV20-1	TRBJ1-1	.	.	RAAGNTEAF
TRBV5-1	TRBJ2-1	TRBD2	.	ASSMGLASNEQF
TRBV7-9	TRBJ2-7	TRBD1	few	ASSPWDRGGSYEQY
TRBV7-8	TRBJ1-2	.	.	ASSSPQGMKGYT
TRBV7-9	TRBJ2-5	TRBD2	.	ASSLRTTSGRETQY
TRBV29-1	TRBJ1-4	.	.	SVSLATNEKLF
TRBV10-3	TRBJ2-7	.	.	AISESGVNEQY
TRBV5-1	TRBJ2-6	.	.	ASTDYTSGANVLT
TRBV5-6	TRBJ1-6	.	.	ASSSWGGTQLSLH
TRBV12-5	TRBJ2-1	TRBD2	.	ASGSSGGLTSYNEQF
TRBV6-1	TRBJ1-3	TRBD1	.	ASSEAGRGPGNTIY
TRBV5-6	TRBJ2-1	TRBD2	.	ASSFTSGIKYNEQF
TRBV18	TRBJ2-7	.	.	ASSPIPSSEQY